The entry that follows covers one TCR beta chain sequence. Other DNA sequences within the sample encode an identical CDR3. This sample is drawn from a study of control samples from healthy donors and cancer patients. Sequencing was performed with immunoSEQ multiplex PCR; in TCRdb, only in-frame clones are kept and a portion is missing. This sample carries 120,000 or so clones, around 86% of them seen once, and the ten largest clones take more than 8%. Trimming at V came to 2 bases and at J to 4 bases, leaving 8 bases not matched to a gene. In germline, CDR1 is SGHTA, CDR2 FQGNSA. The CDR3 runs 16 residues.

This sequence joins TRBV7-2 and TRBJ2-3, with 8 bases lining up with TRBD1. Source material: blood. The source of this sequence is a man between 35 and 55 years old in good health. CDR3 in DNA: TGTGCCAGCAGCTTAACGCCCACAGGGGGAGCAGATACGCAGTATTTT. Translated: CASSLTPTGGADTQYF.